Sequencing of this T cell receptor beta chain was carried out in a study of early T cells in non-severe SARS-CoV-2 infection. Broader study findings: A preference for anti-spike CD8 responses marked VDJdb matching, which missed private and CD4 specificities.

The sample holds many counts of this clonotype. The antigen is unknown. The V end was cut by 8 bases, the J end by 6 bases, with 11 bases between. The CDR3 is 13 amino acids. Germline CDR1 is MDHEN and CDR2 is SYDVKM. Unique molecular identifiers (one per individual cDNA molecule) were attached. In TCRdb, the 5' RACE reads were re-called with MiXCR into one record per CDR3 protein. The data hold tens of thousands of distinct CDR3 sequences, with about 5% observed a single time. The origin of this receptor is an adult who was a healthcare worker with PCR-confirmed SARS-CoV-2 infection or an uninfected control (not recorded which). Here the sequenced sample was whole blood, taken at baseline. The chain carries TRBV28 and TRBJ1-6; no clear D gene. CDR3: CASRGRVNSPLHF. For the CDR3, the DNA is TGTGCCAGCCGAGGACGGGTTAATTCACCCCTCCACTTT. The full variable domain, in which reference TRBV28 and TRBJ1-6 provide the parts outside the CDR3, is DVKVTQSSRYLVKRTGEKVFLECVQDMDHENMFWYRQDPGLGLRLIYFSYDVKMKEKGDIPEGYSVSREKKERFSLILESASTNQTSMYLCASRGRVNSPLHFGNGTRLTVT.